This T cell receptor beta chain was recovered during a study of neoadjuvant nivolumab and ipilimumab in lung cancer. Overall study: Nivolumab 3 mg/kg was given days 1, 15 and 29, plus ipilimumab 1 mg/kg day 1 in combination. Findings of the study overall: From pretherapy to surgery, tumor richness and clonality rose with dual therapy. Pretherapy blood TCR richness correlated positively with resected tumor richness.

Turning to this clone: Its antigen is unknown.

The germline V and J ends were trimmed by 4 bases and 8 bases, with 14 bases remaining between them. The CDR3 sequence is 13 residues long. Germline V gives CDR1 SGHTA, CDR2 FQGNSA. Sequencing was performed with immunoSEQ multiplex PCR; in TCRdb, only in-frame clones are kept and a portion is missing. The sample holds some 26,000 clones; 82% are singletons and the top ten take about 9%. The material sequenced was tumor tissue, taken after neoadjuvant nivolumab, alone or with ipilimumab, at or shortly before surgery. The receptor was derived from an adult with non-small cell lung cancer. This chain links TRBV7-2 with TRBJ1-2, with D possibly matching TRBD1 (5 bases). CDR3: CASSSSGFSGYTF. CDR3 bases: TGTGCCAGCAGCTCGTCAGGGTTTAGCGGCTACACCTTC.